This T cell receptor (beta chain) is drawn from a study of T-cell memory formation after mild COVID-19. Across the whole study: TCR clusters were mostly donor specific.

TCRdb processed the 5' RACE reads anew with MiXCR; each CDR3 protein has one entry. The sample shows 170,000 or so distinct CDR3 sequences, around a fifth of them seen only once. The CDR3 loop spans 13 amino acids. The V gene lost 3 bases and the J gene lost 5 bases, with 14 bases spanning the gap. In germline, CDR1 is DFQATT, CDR2 SNEGSKA (reference sequence). Sequencing was done on a sample of PBMCs or a T cell subset sorted from them (not recorded which). This chain connects TRBV20-1 to TRBJ2-7; D may be TRBD2 (6 bases). The TCR was taken from an adult woman who had mild COVID-19 (a few samples of this study predate the infection). Cell type and time point are not known. In nucleotides, the CDR3 is TGCAGTGCTAGTTCCGGGAGTAGGAACGAGCAGTACTTC. Residues: CSASSGSRNEQYF.